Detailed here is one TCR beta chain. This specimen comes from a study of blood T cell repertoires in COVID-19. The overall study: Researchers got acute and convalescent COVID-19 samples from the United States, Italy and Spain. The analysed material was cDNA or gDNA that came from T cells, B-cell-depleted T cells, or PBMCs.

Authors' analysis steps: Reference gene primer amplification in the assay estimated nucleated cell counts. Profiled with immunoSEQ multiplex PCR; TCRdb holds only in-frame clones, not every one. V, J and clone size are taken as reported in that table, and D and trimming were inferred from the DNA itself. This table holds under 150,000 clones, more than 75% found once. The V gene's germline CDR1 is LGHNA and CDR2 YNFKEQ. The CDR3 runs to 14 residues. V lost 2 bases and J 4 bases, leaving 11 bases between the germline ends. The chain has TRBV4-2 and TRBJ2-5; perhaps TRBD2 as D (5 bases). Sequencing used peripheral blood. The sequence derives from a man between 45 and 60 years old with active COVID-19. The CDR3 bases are TGTGCCAGCAGCCAACCTACCCGGGGAGAGACCCAGTACTTC. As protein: CASSQPTRGETQYF.